This T cell receptor beta chain was documented in a study of post-analysis software for immune sequencing data. Overall study: Both relapsing-remitting and secondary progressive multiple sclerosis featured among the disease courses, as did progressive-relapsing multiple sclerosis.

The CDR3 loop spans 13 amino acids. CDR1 and CDR2 (germline): MNHEY, SMNVEV (reference sequence). With 6 bases removed from V and 2 bases from J, the gap between germline ends came to 11 bases. Unique molecular identifiers were present in the TCR beta cDNA libraries. Between roughly 1 and 10 million T cells gave rise to some 470,000 cDNA molecules. Each CDR3 protein gets one entry after TCRdb re-called the PCR reads with MiXCR. The sample records about 770,000 distinct CDR3 sequences, 35% to 55% being singletons. Study-wide results and limits: Higher frequency in patients than in controls was seen for several TRBV segments, with TRBV5-6, TRBV5-1 and TRBV20-1 among them. Samples made in the same batch grouped tightly together by F measure.

Concerning this clonotype: Its matching antigen is unknown.

The V and J genes are TRBV27 and TRBJ2-7; D unclear. The sequenced sample was blood. This TCR derives from a girl under 18 with multiple sclerosis. The CDR3 bases are TGTGCCAGCAGGGGCGTCTACCCCTACGAGCAGTACTTC. It yields the protein CASRGVYPYEQYF.